Reported below is one T cell receptor (beta chain). Its antigen remains unidentified. The treatment: approximately nine-day PBMC culture with coronavirus spike peptide pools or control peptides (ViraFEST assay). The ViraFEST method relied on peptide pools to expand antigen-specific T cells, followed by TCR sequencing. The data were obtained in a study of vaccination and CD4 T cells after COVID-19. Study-wide context: Nine convalescent patients had mild and one had severe PCR-confirmed SARS-CoV-2 disease. A median of about 98 days (range 35 to 161) separated diagnosis from post-COVID sampling.

Germline V gene sequence: CDR1 SGHTA, CDR2 FQGNSA. This CDR3 has 12 residues. Trimming removed 5 bases from V and 5 bases from J, with 7 bases in between. Cultured CD4+ T-cell DNA underwent Oncomine TCR Beta short-read sequencing. Via MiXCR, TCRdb re-called the PCR reads, giving one row per CDR3 protein. Of 9,500 to 15,000 distinct CDR3 sequences listed, approximately 50% are singletons. The chain links TRBV7-2 to TRBJ2-1; no reliable D call. The source material was CD4+ T cells from blood, cultured in vitro. The TCR was taken from a human donor who had recovered from COVID-19. The CDR3 coding sequence is TGTGCCAGCAGCGTCTTAAACAATGAGCAGTTCTTC. Translating it yields CASSVLNNEQFF. The full variable domain, with the rest looked up from reference TRBV7-2 and TRBJ2-1, is GAGVSQSPSNKVTEKGKDVELRCDPISGHTALYWYRQSLGQGLEFLIYFQGNSAPDKSGLPSDRFSAERTGGSVSTLTIQRTQQEDSAVYLCASSVLNNEQFFGPGTRLTVL.